What follows are 7 T cell receptor beta chains derived from one specimen sequenced in a study of neoadjuvant nivolumab and ipilimumab in lung cancer. Produced via immunoSEQ multiplex PCR; TCRdb's table is partial and in-frame only. The sample records around 30,000 clones, approximately 80% being singletons. Sequences were derived from peripheral blood, sampled before neoadjuvant nivolumab, alone or with ipilimumab. All receptors come from an adult with non-small cell lung cancer.

The rearrangement joins TRBV5-5 to TRBJ1-1; D remains unclear. The CDR3 length is 15 residues. V lost 4 bases and J lost 3, with 16 bases in between. Germline V lookup: CDR1 SGHKS, CDR2 YYEKEE (reference sequence). CDR3 residues: CASSALGAGDTEAFF. CDR3 nucleotides: TGTGCCAGCAGCGCCCTGGGAGCCGGGGACACTGAAGCTTTCTTT. The variable domain in full, completed from reference TRBV5-5 and TRBJ1-1, reads DAGVTQSPTHLIKTRGQQVTLRCSPISGHKSVSWYQQVLGQGPQFIFQYYEKEERGRGNFPDRFSARQFPNYSSELNVNALLLGDSALYLCASSALGAGDTEAFFGQGTRLTVV.

This chain connects TRBV11-2 to TRBJ2-7; D tentatively reads TRBD1 or TRBD2 (5 bases each). The germline V gene encodes CDR1 SGHAT and CDR2 FQNNGV. The V end was cut by 9 bases, the J end by 3 bases, with 15 bases between. The CDR3 has 13 residues. For the CDR3, the DNA is TGTGCCAGTAGGGGAGATCCGGTCTACGAGCAGTACTTC. Its protein product is CASRGDPVYEQYF.

The chain couples TRBV5-1 to TRBJ2-5; D not certain. V was trimmed by 2 bases and J by 7 bases, leaving 9 bases between them. This CDR3 spans 12 amino acids. CDR1 is SGHRS and CDR2 is YFSETQ in the germline V gene. DNA of the CDR3: TGCGCCAGCAGCTTCACCGAAGGGACCCAGTACTTC. Protein: CASSFTEGTQYF.

The chain couples TRBV2 to TRBJ2-1, with no clear D. CDR1 SNHLY and CDR2 FYNNEI come from the germline V gene. The CDR3 consists of 12 residues. V was cut by 6 bases and J by 8 bases, with 11 bases left in between. The CDR3 protein is CASSPLGYEQFF. DNA of the CDR3: TGTGCCAGCAGCCCCCTAGGCTATGAGCAGTTCTTC.

The chain joins TRBV14 to TRBJ2-5; 8 bases are a match to TRBD1. CDR1 SGHDN and CDR2 FVKESK come from the germline V gene. The CDR3 contains 15 residues. The ends lost 1 base at V and 5 bases at J; junction bases unmatched: 6. In DNA, the CDR3 is TGTGCCAGCAGCCAAGCGCGGACAGGGAGGGAGACCCAGTACTTC. This translates into CASSQARTGRETQYF.

CDR3 region: CAAYRTNYGYTF. CDR3 nucleotide sequence: TGTGCCGCCTACAGGACCAACTATGGCTACACCTTC. The chain joins TRBV10-3 to TRBJ1-2; possible D gene TRBD1, 5 bases. Deletions cut 11 bases from V and 2 bases from J, with 12 bases between. Germline CDR1 ENHRY, CDR2 SYGVKD. This CDR3 has 12 amino acids.

The gene calls are TRBV7-9 and TRBJ1-2; weak D call: TRBD1 (6 bases). CDR1 SEHNR and CDR2 FQNEAQ come from the germline V gene (reference sequence). Trimming cost V 5 bases and J 4 bases, with 17 bases left between them. CDR3 length: 15 residues. CDR3 residues: CASSPLGGSVYGYTF. The DNA of the CDR3 is TGTGCCAGCAGCCCATTGGGGGGCAGTGTCTATGGCTACACCTTC.